The clone carrying this T cell receptor beta chain was counted ten times or more. Germline assignment: CDR1 DFQATT and CDR2 SNEGSKA (reference sequence). The ends lost 3 bases at V and 7 bases at J; junction bases unmatched: 11. The CDR3 runs 15 residues. These data belong to a study of blood T cells in healthy people across ages. The use of a sample-barcoded 5' primer and a J-beta primer mix characterized a second PCR of roughly 7 to 11 cycles. TCRdb used MiXCR to reprocess the 5' RACE reads, holding one entry per CDR3 protein. The sample includes about 700,000 distinct CDR3 sequences, roughly 32% seen only once; the top ten take 15%.

This receptor was taken from a woman older than 75 in good health. The V gene is TRBV20-1, the J gene TRBJ1-4; 7 bases align to TRBD1. Sequences were obtained from blood. This chain's CDR3 is CSASLNRGRGEKLFF. The CDR3 bases are TGCAGTGCTAGCCTAAATAGGGGGCGCGGTGAAAAACTGTTTTTT.